This TCR beta chain was recorded in a study of vaccination and CD4 T cells after COVID-19. Sequenced with the Oncomine TCR Beta short-read assay was DNA taken from cultured CD4+ T cells. Investigators obtained genomic DNA by extraction from cultured CD4+ T cells. TCRdb processed the PCR reads anew with MiXCR; each CDR3 protein has one entry. This sample has under 30,000 distinct CDR3 sequences, with about 40% found just once. Whole-study findings and limits: Convalescent patients displayed spike mono-reactivity in 304 of 307 vaccine-specific clones.

Treatment specified: approximately nine-day PBMC culture with coronavirus spike peptide pools or control peptides (ViraFEST assay). ViraFEST expanded antigen-specific T cells with peptide pools, then sequenced TCRs. With around 9.4 ug/ml peptide pools and approximately 9.6 IU/ml IL-2, PBMCs were cultured at about 2 million per well. V lost 5 bases to trimming and J lost 2 bases; unmatched junction nucleotides: 12. Germline V gene sequence: CDR1 SGHVS, CDR2 FQNEAQ. CDR3 length: 18 amino acids. A word on this clonotype: No antigen is known for it.

The sample comprised CD4+ T cells from blood, cultured in vitro. The TCR originated in a human donor who had recovered from COVID-19. The rearrangement joins TRBV7-8 to TRBJ2-3; TRBD2 agrees at 11 bases. CDR3 residues: CASSPRPRLAGFTDTQYF. CDR3 in DNA: TGTGCCAGCAGCCCACGCCCGCGACTAGCGGGATTCACAGATACGCAGTATTTT.